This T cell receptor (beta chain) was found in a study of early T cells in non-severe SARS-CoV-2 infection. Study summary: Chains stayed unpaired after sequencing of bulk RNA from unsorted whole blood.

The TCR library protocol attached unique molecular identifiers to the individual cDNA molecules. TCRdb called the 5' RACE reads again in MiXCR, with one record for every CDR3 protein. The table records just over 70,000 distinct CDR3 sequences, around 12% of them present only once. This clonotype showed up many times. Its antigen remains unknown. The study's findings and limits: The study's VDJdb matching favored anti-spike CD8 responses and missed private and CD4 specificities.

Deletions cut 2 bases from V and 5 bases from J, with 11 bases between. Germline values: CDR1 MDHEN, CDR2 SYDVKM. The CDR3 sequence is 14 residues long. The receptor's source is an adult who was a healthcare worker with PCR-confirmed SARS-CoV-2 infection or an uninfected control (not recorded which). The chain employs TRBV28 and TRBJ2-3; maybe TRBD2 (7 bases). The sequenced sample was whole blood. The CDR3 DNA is TGTGCCAGCAGTTTAGGGGGGGCGCAAGATACGCAGTATTTT. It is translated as CASSLGGAQDTQYF.